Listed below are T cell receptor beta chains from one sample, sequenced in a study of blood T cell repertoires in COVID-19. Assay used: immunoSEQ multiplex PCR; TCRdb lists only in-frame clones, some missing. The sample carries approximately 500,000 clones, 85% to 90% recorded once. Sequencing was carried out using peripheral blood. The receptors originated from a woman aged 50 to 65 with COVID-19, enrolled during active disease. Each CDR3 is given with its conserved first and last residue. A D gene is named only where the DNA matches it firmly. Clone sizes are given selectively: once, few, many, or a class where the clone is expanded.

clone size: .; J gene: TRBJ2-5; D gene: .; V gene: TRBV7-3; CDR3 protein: CASSLPSVHRETQYF; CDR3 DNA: TGTGCCAGCAGCCTCCCTAGCGTGCACAGAGAGACCCAGTACTTC
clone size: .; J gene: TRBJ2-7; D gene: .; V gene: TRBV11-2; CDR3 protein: CASSLVGLTGQYF; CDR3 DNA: TGTGCCAGCAGCTTAGTGGGTCTAACGGGGCAGTACTTC
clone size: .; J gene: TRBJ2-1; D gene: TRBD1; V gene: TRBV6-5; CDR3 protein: CASSPQTGGYNEQFF; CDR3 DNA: TGTGCCAGCAGCCCCCAGACAGGGGGCTACAATGAGCAGTTCTTC
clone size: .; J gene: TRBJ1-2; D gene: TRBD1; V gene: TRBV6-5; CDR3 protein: CASSPDRSYGYTF; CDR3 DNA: TGTGCCAGCAGTCCGGACAGGTCTTATGGCTACACCTTC
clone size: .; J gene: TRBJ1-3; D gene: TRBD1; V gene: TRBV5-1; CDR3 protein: CASSLTGGSGNTIYF; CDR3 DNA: TGCGCCAGCAGCCTGACAGGGGGCTCTGGAAACACCATATATTTT
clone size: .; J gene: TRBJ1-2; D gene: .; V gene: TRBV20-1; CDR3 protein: CSASPRAYGYTF; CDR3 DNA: TGCAGTGCTAGTCCAAGAGCCTATGGCTACACCTTC
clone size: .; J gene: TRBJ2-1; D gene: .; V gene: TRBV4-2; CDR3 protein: CASSQEVRNEQFF; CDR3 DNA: TGTGCCAGCAGCCAAGAGGTCAGGAATGAGCAGTTCTTC
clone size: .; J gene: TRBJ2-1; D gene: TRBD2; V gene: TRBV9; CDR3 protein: CASSAGTSGGASEQFF; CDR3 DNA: TGTGCCAGCAGCGCCGGGACTAGCGGGGGGGCCAGTGAGCAGTTCTTC
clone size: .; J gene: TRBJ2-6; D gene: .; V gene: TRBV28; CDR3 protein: CASSLSEGVAGANVLTF; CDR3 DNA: TGTGCCAGCAGTTTATCGGAGGGCGTTGCCGGGGCCAACGTCCTGACTTTC
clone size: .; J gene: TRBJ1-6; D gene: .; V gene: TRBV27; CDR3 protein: CASSLQGNNSPLHF; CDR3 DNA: TGTGCCAGCAGTTTACAGGGAAATAATTCACCCCTCCACTTT
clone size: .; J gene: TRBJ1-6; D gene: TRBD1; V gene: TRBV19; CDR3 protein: CASSLTGGGSPLHF; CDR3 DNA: TGTGCCAGTAGTCTCACAGGGGGTGGTTCACCCCTCCACTTT
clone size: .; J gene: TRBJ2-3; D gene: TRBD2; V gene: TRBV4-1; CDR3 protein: CASSRGRGGGYTDTQYF; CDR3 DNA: TGCGCCAGCAGCCGCGGGCGCGGCGGGGGTTACACAGATACGCAGTATTTT
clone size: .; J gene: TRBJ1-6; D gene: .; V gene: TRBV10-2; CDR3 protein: CASSESRDISPLHF; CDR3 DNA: TGCGCCAGCAGTGAGTCCCGGGACATTTCACCCCTCCACTTT
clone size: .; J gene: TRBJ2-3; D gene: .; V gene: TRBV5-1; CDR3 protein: CASSPSYSWPADTQYF; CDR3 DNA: TGCGCCAGCAGCCCCAGTTACAGTTGGCCGGCAGATACGCAGTATTTT
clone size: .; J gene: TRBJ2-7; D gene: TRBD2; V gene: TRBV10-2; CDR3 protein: CASSETRDYPYEQYF; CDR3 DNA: TGCGCCAGCAGTGAGACCCGGGACTATCCCTACGAGCAGTACTTC
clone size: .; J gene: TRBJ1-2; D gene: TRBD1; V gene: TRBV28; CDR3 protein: CASSSGTVIAVGYGYTF; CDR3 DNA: TGTGCCAGCAGTTCCGGGACAGTGATAGCAGTGGGATATGGCTACACCTTC
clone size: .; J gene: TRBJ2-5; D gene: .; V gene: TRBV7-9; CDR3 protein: CASSPGEGRSQETQYF; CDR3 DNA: TGTGCCAGCAGCCCCGGTGAGGGTCGTAGCCAAGAGACCCAGTACTTC
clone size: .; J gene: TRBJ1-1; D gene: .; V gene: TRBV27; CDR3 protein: CASSSPQGGVTEAFF; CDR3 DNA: TGTGCCAGCAGTTCTCCCCAGGGCGGGGTCACTGAAGCTTTCTTT
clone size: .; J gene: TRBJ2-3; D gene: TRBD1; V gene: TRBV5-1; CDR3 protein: CASSLRQGAGDTQYF; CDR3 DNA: TGCGCCAGCAGCCTCCGACAGGGGGCTGGGGATACGCAGTATTTT
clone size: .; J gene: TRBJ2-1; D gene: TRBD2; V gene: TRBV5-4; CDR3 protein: CASSLAGGNEQFF; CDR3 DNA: TGTGCCAGCAGCTTGGCGGGGGGCAATGAGCAGTTCTTC
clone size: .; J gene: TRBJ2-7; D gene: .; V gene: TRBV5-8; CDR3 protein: CASSSPLGSVLDSYEQYF; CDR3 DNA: TGTGCCAGCAGCTCACCCCTCGGGTCAGTCCTCGACTCCTACGAGCAGTACTTC
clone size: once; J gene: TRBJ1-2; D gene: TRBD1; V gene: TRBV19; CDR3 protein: CASSTLRSTGGDGYTF; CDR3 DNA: TGTGCCAGTAGTACCCTGCGTTCGACAGGGGGCGATGGCTACACCTTC
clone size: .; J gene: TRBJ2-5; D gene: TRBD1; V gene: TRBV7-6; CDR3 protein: CASARGLEETQYF; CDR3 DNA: TGTGCCAGCGCAAGGGGGCTTGAGGAGACCCAGTACTTC
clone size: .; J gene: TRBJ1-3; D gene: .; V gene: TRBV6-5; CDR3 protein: CASSPSGNTIYF; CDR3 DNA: TGTGCCAGCAGTCCTTCCGGAAACACCATATATTTT
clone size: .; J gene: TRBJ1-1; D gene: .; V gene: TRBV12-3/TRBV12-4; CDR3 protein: CASSQGTEAFF; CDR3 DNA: TGTGCCAGCAGCCAGGGGACTGAAGCTTTCTTT
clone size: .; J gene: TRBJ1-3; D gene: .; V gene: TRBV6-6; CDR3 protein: CASSYSESGRGNTIYF; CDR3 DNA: TGTGCCAGCAGTTACTCGGAATCAGGGCGAGGAAACACCATATATTTT
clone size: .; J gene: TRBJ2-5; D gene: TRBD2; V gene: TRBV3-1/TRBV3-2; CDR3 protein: CASSQGGGTQYF; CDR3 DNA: TGTGCCAGCAGCCAAGGCGGGGGAACCCAGTACTTC
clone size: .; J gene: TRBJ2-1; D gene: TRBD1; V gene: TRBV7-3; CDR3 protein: CASSTRQGADEQFF; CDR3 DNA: TGTGCCAGCAGCACCCGACAGGGGGCAGATGAGCAGTTCTTC
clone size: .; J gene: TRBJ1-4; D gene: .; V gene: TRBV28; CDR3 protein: CASNSRVGGENEKLFF; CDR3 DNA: TGTGCCAGCAATTCCAGGGTTGGGGGGGAAAATGAAAAACTGTTTTTT